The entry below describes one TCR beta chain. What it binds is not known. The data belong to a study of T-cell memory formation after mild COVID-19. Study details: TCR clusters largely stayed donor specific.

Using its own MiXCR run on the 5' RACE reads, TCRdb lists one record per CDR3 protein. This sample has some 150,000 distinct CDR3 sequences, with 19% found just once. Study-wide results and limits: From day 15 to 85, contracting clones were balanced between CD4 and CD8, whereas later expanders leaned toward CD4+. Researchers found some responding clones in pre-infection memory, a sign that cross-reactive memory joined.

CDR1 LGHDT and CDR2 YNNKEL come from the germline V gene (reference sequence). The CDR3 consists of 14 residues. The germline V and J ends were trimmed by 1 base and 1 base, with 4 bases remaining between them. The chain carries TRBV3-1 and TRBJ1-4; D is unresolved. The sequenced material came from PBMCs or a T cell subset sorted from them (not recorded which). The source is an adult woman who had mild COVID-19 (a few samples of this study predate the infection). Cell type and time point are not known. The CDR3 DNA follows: TGTGCCAGCAGCCAAGGGGGAACTAATGAAAAACTGTTTTTT. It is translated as CASSQGGTNEKLFF.